This T cell receptor (beta chain) was retrieved from a study of CD8 T cells in ankylosing spondylitis. Study results and limitations: Seemingly distinctive of ankylosing spondylitis blood was a TCR beta motif formed by eight highly homologous variants.

Trimming took 4 bases from V and 7 from J, leaving 14 bases between them. This CDR3 has 13 amino acids. Germline lookup yields CDR1 SGHRS and CDR2 YFSETQ. This clonotype was picked up a small number of times. Its matching antigen is unknown. In TCRdb, the 5' RACE reads were re-called with MiXCR into one record per CDR3 protein. The repertoire holds fewer than 450,000 distinct CDR3 sequences, with 15% to 20% as singletons. This receptor was identified in a male donor with ankylosing spondylitis. The chain carries TRBV5-1 and TRBJ1-2, with no clear D. Sample: blood, either unsorted or a sorted T cell fraction (not recorded which). CDR3 in amino acids: CASSPVGAGGYTF. CDR3 bases: TGCGCCAGCAGCCCAGTTGGCGCCGGTGGCTACACCTTC.